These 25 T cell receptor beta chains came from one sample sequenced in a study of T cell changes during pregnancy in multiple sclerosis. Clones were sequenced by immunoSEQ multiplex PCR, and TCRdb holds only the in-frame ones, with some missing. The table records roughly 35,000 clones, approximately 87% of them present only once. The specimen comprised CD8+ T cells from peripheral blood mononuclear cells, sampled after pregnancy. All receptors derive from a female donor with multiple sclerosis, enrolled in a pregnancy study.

Written as DNA, the CDR3 is TGCGCCAGCAGCGGGGGGGTCGGTTACGAGCAGTACTTC. Translated, it gives CASSGGVGYEQYF. V is TRBV4-1 and J is TRBJ2-7; 7 nucleotides agree with TRBD2. The CDR3 spans 13 residues. V shed 5 bases and J 4 bases; nucleotides not matched to a gene: 5. Germline assignment: CDR1 MGHRA and CDR2 YSYEKL.

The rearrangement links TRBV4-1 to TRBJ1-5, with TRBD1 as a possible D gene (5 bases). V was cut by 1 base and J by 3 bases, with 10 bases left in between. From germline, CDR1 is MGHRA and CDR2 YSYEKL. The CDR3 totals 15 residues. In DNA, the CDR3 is TGCGCCAGCAGCCAAGTGGCAGGGCACAATCAGCCCCAGCATTTT. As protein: CASSQVAGHNQPQHF.

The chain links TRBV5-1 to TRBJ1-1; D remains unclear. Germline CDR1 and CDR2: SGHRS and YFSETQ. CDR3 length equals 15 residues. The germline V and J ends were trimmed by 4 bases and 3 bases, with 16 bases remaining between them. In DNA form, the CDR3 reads TGCGCCAGCAGCGAGGGCCCCCCCGGGTACACTGAAGCTTTCTTT. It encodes CASSEGPPGYTEAFF.

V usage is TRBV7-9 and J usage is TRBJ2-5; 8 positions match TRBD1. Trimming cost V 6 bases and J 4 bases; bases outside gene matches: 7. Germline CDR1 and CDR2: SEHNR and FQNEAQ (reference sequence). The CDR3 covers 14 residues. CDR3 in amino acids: CASSSWTGRETQYF. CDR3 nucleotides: TGTGCCAGCAGTTCGTGGACAGGGAGAGAGACCCAGTACTTC. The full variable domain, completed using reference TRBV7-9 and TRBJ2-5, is DTGVSQNPRHKITKRGQNVTFRCDPISEHNRLYWYRQTLGQGPEFLTYFQNEAQLEKSRLLSDRFSAERPKGSFSTLEIQRTEQGDSAMYLCASSSWTGRETQYFGPGTRLLVL.

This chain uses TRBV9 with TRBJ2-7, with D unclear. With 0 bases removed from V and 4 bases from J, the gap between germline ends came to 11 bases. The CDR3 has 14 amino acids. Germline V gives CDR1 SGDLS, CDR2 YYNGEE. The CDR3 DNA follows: TGTGCCAGCAGCGTAGGAGATGGCGGATACGAGCAGTACTTC. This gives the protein CASSVGDGGYEQYF.

In DNA form, the CDR3 reads TGTGCCAGCAGCAAAAGAGGGGACAGAGGGACCCAGTACTTC. Translating it yields CASSKRGDRGTQYF. This chain joins TRBV11-3 and TRBJ2-5; 7 positions match TRBD1. CDR1 is SGHNT and CDR2 is YENEEA in the germline V gene. The CDR3 is 14 amino acids. Losses at the gene ends were 5 bases for V and 7 bases for J; bases not matched to a gene: 10.

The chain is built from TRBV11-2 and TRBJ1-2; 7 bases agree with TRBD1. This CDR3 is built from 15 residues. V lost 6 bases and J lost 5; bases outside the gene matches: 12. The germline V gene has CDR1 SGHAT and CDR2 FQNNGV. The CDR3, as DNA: TGTGCCAGCAGTCCGCGGGCGACAGGGTTTTATGGCTACACCTTC. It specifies CASSPRATGFYGYTF.

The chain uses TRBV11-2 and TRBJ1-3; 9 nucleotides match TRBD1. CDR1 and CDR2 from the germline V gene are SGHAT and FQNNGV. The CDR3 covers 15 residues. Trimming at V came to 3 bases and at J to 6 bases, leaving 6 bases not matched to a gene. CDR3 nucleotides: TGTGCCAGCAGCTTGACAGGGGGTCTGGAAAACACCATATATTTT. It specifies CASSLTGGLENTIYF.

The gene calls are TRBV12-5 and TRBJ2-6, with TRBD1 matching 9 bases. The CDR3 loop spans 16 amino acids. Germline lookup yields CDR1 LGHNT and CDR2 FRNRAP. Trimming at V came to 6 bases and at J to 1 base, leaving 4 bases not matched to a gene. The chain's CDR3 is CASGGGTGSGANVLTF. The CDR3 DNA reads TGTGCTAGTGGGGGGGGGACAGGGTCTGGGGCCAACGTCCTGACTTTC.

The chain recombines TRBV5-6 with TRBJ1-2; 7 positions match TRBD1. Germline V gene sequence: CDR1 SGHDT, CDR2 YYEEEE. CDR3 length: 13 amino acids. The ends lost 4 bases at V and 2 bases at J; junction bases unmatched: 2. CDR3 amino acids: CASSRDRNYGYTF. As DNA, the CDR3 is TGTGCCAGCAGCAGGGACAGAAACTATGGCTACACCTTC. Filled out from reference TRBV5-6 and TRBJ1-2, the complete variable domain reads DAGVTQSPTHLIKTRGQQVTLRCSPKSGHDTVSWYQQALGQGPQFIFQYYEEEERQRGNFPDRFSGHQFPNYSSELNVNALLLGDSALYLCASSRDRNYGYTFGSGTRLTVV.

CDR3 protein: CASSYGTGVAFF. As DNA, the CDR3 is TGTGCCAGCAGCTACGGAACAGGGGTGGCTTTCTTT. The rearrangement uses TRBV11-2 and TRBJ1-1; 7 bases fit TRBD1. J gave up 11 bases and V 4 bases, and 7 bases lay outside the gene matches. CDR3 length equals 12 residues. Germline lookup yields CDR1 SGHAT and CDR2 FQNNGV.

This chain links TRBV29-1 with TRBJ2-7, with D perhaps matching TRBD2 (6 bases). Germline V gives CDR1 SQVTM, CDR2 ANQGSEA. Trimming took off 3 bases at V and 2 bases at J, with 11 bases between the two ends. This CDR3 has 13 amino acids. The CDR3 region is CSVDAAGTYEQYF. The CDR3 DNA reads TGCAGCGTTGATGCAGCGGGCACCTACGAGCAGTACTTC.

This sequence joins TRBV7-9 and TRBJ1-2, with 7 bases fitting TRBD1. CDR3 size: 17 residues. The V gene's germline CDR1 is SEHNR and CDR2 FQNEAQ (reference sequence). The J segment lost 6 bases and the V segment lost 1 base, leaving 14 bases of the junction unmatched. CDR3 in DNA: TGTGCCAGCAGCTTAGTCCCTTCCGACAGGGCTGGGCATGGCTACACCTTC. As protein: CASSLVPSDRAGHGYTF.

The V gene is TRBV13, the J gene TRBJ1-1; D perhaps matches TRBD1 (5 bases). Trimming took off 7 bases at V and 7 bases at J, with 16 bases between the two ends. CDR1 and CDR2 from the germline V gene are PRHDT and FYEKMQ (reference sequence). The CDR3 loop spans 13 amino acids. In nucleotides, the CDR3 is TGTGCCAGCATCAAAAGCGGGGGGGGTGAAGCTTTCTTT. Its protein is CASIKSGGGEAFF.

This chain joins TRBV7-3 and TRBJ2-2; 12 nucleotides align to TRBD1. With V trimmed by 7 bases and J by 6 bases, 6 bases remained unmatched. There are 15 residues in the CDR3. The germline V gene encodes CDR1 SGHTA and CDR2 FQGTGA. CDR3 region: CASKFGTGGSGELFF. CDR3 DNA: TGTGCCAGCAAATTCGGGACAGGGGGCTCCGGGGAGCTGTTTTTT.

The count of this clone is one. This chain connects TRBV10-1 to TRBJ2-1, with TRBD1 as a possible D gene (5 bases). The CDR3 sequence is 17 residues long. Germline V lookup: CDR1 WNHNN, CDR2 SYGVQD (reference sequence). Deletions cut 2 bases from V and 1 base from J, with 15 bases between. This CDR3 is CASSETGWQSSYNEQFF. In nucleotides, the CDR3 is TGCGCCAGCAGTGAGACAGGATGGCAGAGTTCCTACAATGAGCAGTTCTTC.

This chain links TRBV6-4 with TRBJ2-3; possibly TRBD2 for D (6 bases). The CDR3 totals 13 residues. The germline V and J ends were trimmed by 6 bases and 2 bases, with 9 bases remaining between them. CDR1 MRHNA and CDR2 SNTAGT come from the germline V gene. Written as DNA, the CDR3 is TGTGCCAGCAGCGGCGGGGACACAGATACGCAGTATTTT. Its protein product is CASSGGDTDTQYF.

In DNA form, the CDR3 reads TGTGCCAGCAGCGGTGAGGGCACCGGGGAGCTGTTTTTT. Protein: CASSGEGTGELFF. The V and J genes are TRBV9 and TRBJ2-2, with D tentatively TRBD2 (5 bases). The CDR3 extends over 13 amino acids. The germline V and J ends were trimmed by 3 bases and 4 bases, with 7 bases remaining between them. Germline V gene lookup returns CDR1 SGDLS and CDR2 YYNGEE.

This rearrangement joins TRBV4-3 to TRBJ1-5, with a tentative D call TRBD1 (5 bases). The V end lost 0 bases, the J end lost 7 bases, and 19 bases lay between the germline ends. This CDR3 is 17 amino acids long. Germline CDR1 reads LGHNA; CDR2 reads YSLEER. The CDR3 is CASSQDLSGDGGQPQHF. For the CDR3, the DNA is TGCGCCAGCAGCCAAGATCTTTCGGGGGACGGAGGACAGCCCCAGCATTTT.

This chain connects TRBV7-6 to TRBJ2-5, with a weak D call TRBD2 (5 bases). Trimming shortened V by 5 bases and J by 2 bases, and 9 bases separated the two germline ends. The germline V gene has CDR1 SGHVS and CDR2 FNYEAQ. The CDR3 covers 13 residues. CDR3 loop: CASSAPGQETQYF. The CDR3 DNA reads TGTGCCAGCAGCGCTCCGGGGCAAGAGACCCAGTACTTC. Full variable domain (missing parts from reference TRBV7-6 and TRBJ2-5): GAGVSQSPRYKVTKRGQDVALRCDPISGHVSLYWYRQALGQGPEFLTYFNYEAQQDKSGLPNDRFSAERPEGSISTLTIQRTEQRDSAMYRCASSAPGQETQYFGPGTRLLVL.

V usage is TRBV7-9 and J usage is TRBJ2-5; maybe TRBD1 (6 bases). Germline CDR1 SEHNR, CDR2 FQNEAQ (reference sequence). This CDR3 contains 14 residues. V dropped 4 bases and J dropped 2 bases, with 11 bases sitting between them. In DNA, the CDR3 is TGTGCCAGCAGCTCCTCAGGGACACAAGAGACCCAGTACTTC. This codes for CASSSSGTQETQYF.

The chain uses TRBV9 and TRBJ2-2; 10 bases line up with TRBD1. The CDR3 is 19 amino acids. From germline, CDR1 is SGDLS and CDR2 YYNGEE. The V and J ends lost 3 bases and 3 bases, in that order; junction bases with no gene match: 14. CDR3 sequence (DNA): TGTGCCAGCAGCGGTCGGACCGGGACAGGGGAATGGGACACCGGGGAGCTGTTTTTT. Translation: CASSGRTGTGEWDTGELFF.

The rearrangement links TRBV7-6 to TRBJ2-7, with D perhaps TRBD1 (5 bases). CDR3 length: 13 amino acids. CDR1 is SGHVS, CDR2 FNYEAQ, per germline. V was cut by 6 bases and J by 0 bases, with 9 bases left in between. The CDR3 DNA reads TGTGCCAGCAGTTTGACAGACTCCTACGAGCAGTACTTC. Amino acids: CASSLTDSYEQYF. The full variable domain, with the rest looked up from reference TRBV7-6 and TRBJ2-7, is GAGVSQSPRYKVTKRGQDVALRCDPISGHVSLYWYRQALGQGPEFLTYFNYEAQQDKSGLPNDRFSAERPEGSISTLTIQRTEQRDSAMYRCASSLTDSYEQYFGPGTRLTVT.

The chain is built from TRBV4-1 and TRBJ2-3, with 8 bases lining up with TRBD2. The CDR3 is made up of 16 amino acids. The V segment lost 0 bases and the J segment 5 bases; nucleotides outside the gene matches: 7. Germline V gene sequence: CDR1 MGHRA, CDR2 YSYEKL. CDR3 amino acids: CASSQDRGGHGDTQYF. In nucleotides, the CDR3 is TGCGCCAGCAGCCAAGATCGCGGGGGGCACGGAGATACGCAGTATTTT.

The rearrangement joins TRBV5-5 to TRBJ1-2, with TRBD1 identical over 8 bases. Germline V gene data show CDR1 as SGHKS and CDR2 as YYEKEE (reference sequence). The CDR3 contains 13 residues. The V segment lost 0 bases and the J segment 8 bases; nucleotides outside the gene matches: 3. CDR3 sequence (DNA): TGTGCCAGCAGCTTGGCAGGGGGCAACGGCTACACCTTC. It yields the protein CASSLAGGNGYTF.